A selection of T cell receptor beta chains follows, all from one sample in a study of long-term antiretroviral therapy in people with HIV. Sequencing used immunoSEQ multiplex PCR; TCRdb keeps in-frame clones, though not all of them. The profile shows about 22,000 clones, over 80% of them singletons. Sequences were derived from unsorted PBMCs, sampled 1.6 years after starting antiretroviral therapy. These receptors were collected from a man in his forties with HIV. The CDR3 runs from the conserved cysteine through the conserved F or W. D genes are given only for firm matches.

TRBV11-3	TRBJ2-7	-	CASSLSGSSSYEQYF	TGTGCCAGCAGCTTATCGGGATCGAGCTCCTACGAGCAGTACTTC
TRBV18	TRBJ2-3	-	CASSPPAKRISTDTQYF	TGTGCCAGCTCACCGCCGGCGAAGAGGATAAGCACAGATACGCAGTATTTT
TRBV9	TRBJ2-7	-	CASSVGSTGSPDDF	TGTGCCAGCAGCGTCGGCTCCACCGGGTCTCCCGACGACTTC
TRBV2	TRBJ1-1	TRBD1	CASSEAIATGRTEAFF	TGTGCCAGCAGTGAAGCTATCGCGACAGGGAGGACTGAAGCTTTCTTT
TRBV7-9	TRBJ2-5	TRBD2	CASSLVGTSGRGRETQYF	TGTGCCAGCAGCTTAGTGGGGACTAGCGGGAGGGGTCGAGAGACCCAGTACTTC
TRBV5-1	TRBJ2-1	-	CASSFSRQLINEQFF	TGCGCCAGCAGCTTCTCGAGACAGCTGATCAATGAGCAGTTCTTC
TRBV30	TRBJ2-7	-	CAWSVNLGYEQYF	TGTGCCTGGAGTGTAAATTTGGGGTACGAGCAGTACTTC
TRBV29-1	TRBJ2-7	TRBD1	CSAEGQGSYEQYF	TGCAGCGCCGAGGGACAGGGTTCCTACGAGCAGTACTTC
TRBV7-8	TRBJ2-1	-	CASSPGLPDREQFF	TGTGCCAGCAGTCCTGGACTGCCTGATCGTGAGCAGTTCTTC
TRBV6-1	TRBJ2-7	-	CASRQGFHEQYF	TGTGCCAGCAGGCAGGGGTTCCACGAGCAGTACTTC
TRBV7-9	TRBJ2-5	-	CASSLAGYRAETQYF	TGTGCCAGCAGCTTAGCGGGTTACAGGGCAGAGACCCAGTACTTC
TRBV5-8	TRBJ1-5	-	CASSLVGAAQPQHF	TGTGCCAGCAGCTTGGTAGGGGCAGCTCAGCCCCAGCATTTT
TRBV10-2	TRBJ2-3	-	CASSEGQPDTQYF	TGCGCCAGCAGTGAGGGACAGCCAGATACGCAGTATTTT
TRBV5-6	TRBJ1-4	-	CASSLAHSVEGNEKLFF	TGTGCCAGCAGCTTGGCTCATTCGGTCGAGGGGAATGAAAAACTGTTTTTT
TRBV23-1	TRBJ2-7	TRBD1	CASIHGSDHRDRSSYEQYF	TGCGCCAGCATCCACGGGTCGGATCATCGGGACAGGTCCTCCTACGAGCAGTACTTC
TRBV30	TRBJ2-1	TRBD1	CAFGTGASRSSYNEQFF	TGTGCCTTTGGGACAGGGGCGTCCAGGAGCTCCTACAATGAGCAGTTCTTC
TRBV20-1	TRBJ2-7	-	CSVSRGYEQYF	TGCAGTGTTAGCAGGGGCTACGAGCAGTACTTC
TRBV5-3	TRBJ1-1	-	CARSAKTPWGTEAFF	TGTGCCAGAAGCGCGAAGACACCCTGGGGGACTGAAGCTTTCTTT
TRBV7-9	TRBJ1-4	-	CASSLGVFWEKLFF	TGTGCCAGCAGCTTAGGGGTTTTCTGGGAAAAACTGTTTTTT
TRBV11-3	TRBJ1-1	-	CASSLLLDTEAFF	TGTGCCAGCAGCTTGCTCTTGGACACTGAAGCTTTCTTT
TRBV27	TRBJ2-3	TRBD2	CASSSPRERGTDTQYF	TGTGCCAGCAGTTCTCCGCGGGAGCGAGGCACAGATACGCAGTATTTT
TRBV7-9	TRBJ1-1	-	CASSGGQGLNTEAFF	TGTGCCAGCAGCGGCGGGCAGGGCCTGAACACTGAAGCTTTCTTT
TRBV7-9	TRBJ1-3	-	CASRPPGNTIYF	TGTGCCAGCAGACCACCTGGAAACACCATATATTTT
TRBV5-6	TRBJ2-1	TRBD1	CASSFPSGGSFDNEQFF	TGTGCCAGCAGCTTCCCTTCAGGGGGAAGTTTCGACAATGAGCAGTTCTTC
TRBV5-1	TRBJ1-1	TRBD1	CASSKGQGNTEAFF	TGCGCCAGCAGCAAAGGACAGGGGAACACTGAAGCTTTCTTT
TRBV6-1	TRBJ1-1	-	CASSEVGSTEAFF	TGTGCCAGCAGTGAAGTTGGGAGCACTGAAGCTTTCTTT
TRBV5-1	TRBJ2-5	-	CASSSSGNRPETQYF	TGCGCCAGCAGCTCCTCAGGGAACCGACCAGAGACCCAGTACTTC
TRBV15	TRBJ2-7	TRBD2	CATSRGGGLVSYEQYF	TGTGCCACCAGCAGGGGAGGGGGACTAGTGAGCTACGAGCAGTACTTC
TRBV10-2	TRBJ2-7	-	CASSESTPGGEQYF	TGCGCCAGCAGTGAGTCGACGCCCGGAGGAGAGCAGTACTTC
TRBV5-1	TRBJ2-7	-	CASSLVGTYEQYF	TGCGCCAGCAGCTTGGTGGGAACCTACGAGCAGTACTTC